These 10 T cell receptor beta chains originate from one sample sequenced in a study of blood T cell repertoires in COVID-19. Profiled with immunoSEQ multiplex PCR; TCRdb holds only in-frame clones, not every one. The table has 240,000 or so clones, just under 85% seen once. Source material: peripheral blood. The receptor set was obtained from an elderly woman with acute or convalescent COVID-19.

The chain couples TRBV19 to TRBJ2-7, with a tentative D call TRBD2 (6 bases). V was shortened by 4 bases and J by 3 bases, with 13 bases between the two germline ends. The CDR3 is made up of 14 amino acids. Germline values: CDR1 LNHDA, CDR2 SQIVND (reference sequence). CDR3 protein: CASSTPGLLYEQYF. The CDR3 coding sequence is TGTGCCAGTAGTACCCCGGGACTGCTCTACGAGCAGTACTTC.

The rearrangement uses TRBV6-1 and TRBJ1-2; the match to TRBD1 covers 7 bases. Germline V lookup: CDR1 MNHNS, CDR2 SASEGT. J lost 7 bases, V lost 10 bases, and 15 bases had no gene match. The length of the CDR3 is 14 residues. The CDR3 here is CATARGDSLFGYTF. Here the CDR3 DNA reads TGTGCCACCGCCAGGGGGGACAGCCTATTTGGCTACACCTTC.

V gene TRBV28 combines with J gene TRBJ2-5, with 8 nucleotides matching TRBD1. The CDR3 has 15 amino acids. The germline V gene has CDR1 MDHEN and CDR2 SYDVKM. The J segment lost 2 bases and the V segment lost 5 bases, leaving 7 bases of the junction unmatched. The CDR3 nucleotides are TGTGCCAGCAGTCCAGACAGGGGAGGACAAGAGACCCAGTACTTC. Translation: CASSPDRGGQETQYF.

This chain links TRBV6-5 with TRBJ1-6; the match to TRBD1 covers 9 bases. Trimming removed 4 bases from V and 0 bases from J; junction bases left unmatched: 1. The CDR3 is 16 residues long. Germline-derived CDR1 and CDR2 are MNHEY and SVGAGI. In DNA, the CDR3 is TGTGCCAGCAGTTCACAGGGGGCCTCCTATAATTCACCCCTCCACTTT. Translated, it gives CASSSQGASYNSPLHF.

This rearrangement joins TRBV28 to TRBJ1-2; a weak D match, TRBD1 (5 bases). Germline V gene data show CDR1 as MDHEN and CDR2 as SYDVKM. The V end was cut by 3 bases, the J end by 4 bases, with 15 bases between. The CDR3 contains 15 residues. The CDR3 loop is CASSLRRALLYGYTF. CDR3 DNA sequence: TGTGCCAGCAGTTTGCGCAGGGCCTTACTCTATGGCTACACCTTC.

The chain recombines TRBV28 with TRBJ1-2; D uncertain. V was cut by 2 bases and J by 8 bases, with 9 bases left in between. The CDR3 loop spans 12 amino acids. The germline V gene has CDR1 MDHEN and CDR2 SYDVKM. The CDR3 spells CASSLQTRGYTF. CDR3 in DNA: TGTGCCAGCAGTTTACAGACGCGGGGCTACACCTTC.

CDR3 nucleotide sequence: TGTGCCAGCAGCTTGTACACAGATACGCAGTATTTT. It codes for CASSLYTDTQYF. The chain uses TRBV7-2 and TRBJ2-3; no clear D gene. The CDR3 is made up of 12 amino acids. The V gene's germline CDR1 is SGHTA and CDR2 FQGNSA. V lost 3 bases and J lost 2, with 3 bases in between.

This chain joins TRBV18 and TRBJ1-2; perhaps TRBD1 as D (5 bases). This CDR3 has 13 residues. CDR1 KGHSH and CDR2 LQKENI come from the germline V gene. Between the trimmed V and J ends, which lost 2 bases and 6 bases, there was a span of 10 bases. The CDR3 sequence is CASSPGLGDGYTF. The DNA of the CDR3 is TGTGCCAGCTCACCAGGGTTAGGGGATGGCTACACCTTC.

This sequence joins TRBV11-2 and TRBJ2-1; D might be TRBD1 (5 bases). Trimming pared 4 bases from V and 0 bases from J, leaving 13 bases between. CDR3 length equals 16 residues. Germline CDR1 SGHAT, CDR2 FQNNGV. The DNA for the CDR3 is TGTGCCAGCAGCTCCCAGGGATCTCCCTCCTACAATGAGCAGTTCTTC. Protein sequence: CASSSQGSPSYNEQFF.

V usage is TRBV13 and J usage is TRBJ2-6; D is unresolved. CDR1 and CDR2 from the germline V gene are PRHDT and FYEKMQ (reference sequence). V lost 5 bases to trimming and J lost 8 bases, with 10 bases between them. The CDR3 covers 13 residues. As DNA, the CDR3 is TGTGCCAGCAGCCCCTCCCCCTCCAACGTCCTGACTTTC. Its translation: CASSPSPSNVLTF.